The entry that follows covers one T cell receptor (beta chain) sequence. Its specificity is not known. A much larger clone lies a single base off, so this may be a read error. Documented time point: newly diagnosed GD, antithyroid drugs for less than 3 months. The authors made the TCR library using RNA they extracted from PBMCs. Trimming stripped 3 bases from V and 8 bases from J, with 18 bases between. The CDR3 consists of 14 residues. Germline V gene sequence: CDR1 SQVTM, CDR2 ANQGSEA. This entry belongs to a study of regulatory T cells in long-lasting Graves disease. Study findings and constraints: For persistent Graves' patients, TCR diversity was lower than for newly diagnosed ones. It was in persistent disease that TRBV28, TRBJ1-2 and TRBJ2-5 were favored.

CDR3-region Arm-PCR and iRepertoire HTBI primers produced the TCR beta libraries. TCRdb itself ran the multiplex PCR reads through MiXCR, one entry per CDR3 protein. The table records approximately 540,000 distinct CDR3 sequences, approximately 12% of them present only once. This sample also belongs to another study, concerning T cells in Graves' hyperthyroidism and ophthalmopathy. This second study notes: The TCR CDR3 first-round RT-PCR relied on the HTBI primer set.

The V call is TRBV29-1, the J call TRBJ2-3; weak D call: TRBD2 (5 bases). The sequencing here drew on peripheral blood mononuclear cells (PBMCs), taken at new diagnosis, from a patient treated with antithyroid drugs. The receptor's source is a woman aged 25 to 39 with Graves disease. CDR3 DNA: TGCAGCGTTGACGTGGAGCCTAGCCGGGGTACGCAGTATTTT. This encodes CSVDVEPSRGTQYF.